The rows below give T cell receptor beta chains drawn from one sample of a study of beta chain features in type 1 diabetes. Data came from immunoSEQ multiplex PCR; TCRdb stores just in-frame clones and leaves some out. In the table there are around 160,000 clones, about 44% of which are singletons. Input material: Tregs from blood. These receptors were obtained from a man aged 18 to 30 in good health. CDR3s include the opening cysteine and the closing phenylalanine or tryptophan. The D gene is left open where the match is weak. Clone size, where shown, is once, few, many, or a class for clones that have expanded.

v_call	d_call	clone_size	j_call	cdr3_aa	cdr3_nt
TRBV2	TRBD2	NA	TRBJ2-7	CASKRPGGWYEQYF	TGTGCCAGCAAACGACCGGGGGGTTGGTACGAGCAGTACTTC
TRBV6-1	NA	NA	TRBJ2-2	CASRALIIGELFF	TGTGCCAGCAGGGCCCTGATCATCGGGGAGCTGTTTTTT
TRBV7-9	NA	few	TRBJ2-5	CASSFGGGETQYF	TGTGCCAGCAGCTTTGGGGGAGGAGAGACCCAGTACTTC
TRBV7-9	TRBD2	few	TRBJ2-5	CASSWTGGPGETQYF	TGTGCCAGCAGCTGGACGGGAGGGCCCGGCGAGACCCAGTACTTC
TRBV2	NA	once	TRBJ2-7	CASSRGNYEQYF	TGTGCCAGCAGTCGAGGTAATTACGAGCAGTACTTC
TRBV18	TRBD1	NA	TRBJ1-5	CASSPGQGRQPQHF	TGTGCCAGCTCACCAGGACAGGGTCGGCAGCCCCAGCATTTT
TRBV28	NA	NA	TRBJ1-2	CASSMALNYGYTF	TGTGCCAGCAGCATGGCTCTTAACTATGGCTACACCTTC
TRBV7-7	NA	NA	TRBJ2-1	CASSHSGGYNEQFF	TGTGCTAGCAGCCATAGCGGTGGCTACAATGAGCAGTTCTTC
TRBV5-4	NA	NA	TRBJ2-5	CASSLGPGETQYF	TGTGCCAGCAGCTTAGGTCCGGGAGAGACCCAGTACTTC
TRBV28	TRBD1	few	TRBJ2-5	CASSYRDRDSWTQYF	TGTGCCAGCAGTTACCGGGACAGAGACTCGTGGACCCAGTACTTC
TRBV5-1	TRBD1	NA	TRBJ1-2	CASSVGTESYGYTF	TGCGCCAGCAGCGTAGGGACAGAATCTTATGGCTACACCTTC
TRBV4-3	NA	NA	TRBJ1-2	CASSSGVLNYGYTF	TGCGCCAGCAGCTCAGGGGTACTTAACTATGGCTACACCTTC
TRBV30	NA	NA	TRBJ2-7	CAWSATGIYEQYF	TGTGCCTGGAGTGCTACAGGGATCTACGAGCAGTACTTC